The rows below give T cell receptor beta chains drawn from one sample of a study of CXCR3-negative and CXCR3-positive naive CD8 T cells. TCRdb reanalyzed the 5' RACE reads and collapses them to one entry per CDR3 protein, without DNA. The table for this sample gives 50,000 to 60,000 distinct CDR3 sequences. The sequenced sample consisted of naive CXCR3+ CD8+ T cells from blood. All receptors come from a human donor in good health. Some clones in this sample may be carry-over from other donors' samples. The CDR3 runs from the conserved cysteine through the conserved F or W. Each record gives: V gene, J gene, CDR3 protein.

TRBV5-5	TRBJ2-1	CASSLAIGNEQFF
TRBV4-3	TRBJ2-1	CASNSDLDNEQFF
TRBV18	TRBJ1-4	CASSPALDGGTEKLFF
TRBV5-1	TRBJ2-3	CASSTGVASTDTQYF
TRBV2	TRBJ2-5	CASRAAAGVGETQYF
TRBV11-2	TRBJ2-5	CASSFEQGAGETQYF
TRBV28	TRBJ2-1	CASRVPTPRGNNEQFF
TRBV20-1	TRBJ2-7	CSATGTEPYEQYF
TRBV6-5	TRBJ2-2	CASSYRRVAGELFF
TRBV24-1	TRBJ1-6	CATSDLDTTLHF
TRBV7-2	TRBJ2-7	CASSFPRGVGTSQTYEQYF
TRBV7-6	TRBJ2-3	CASRRTVDTDTQYF
TRBV27	TRBJ2-1	CASSSFSSAGVLGNEQFF
TRBV25-1	TRBJ1-2	CASRSPGTGVGDYGYTF
TRBV27	TRBJ2-6	CASSLSFPGANVLTF
TRBV7-9	TRBJ2-2	CASSFPRMSFGVPPESNTGELFF
TRBV12-3/TRBV12-4	TRBJ2-3	CAQSLGISQYF
TRBV7-2	TRBJ2-7	CASSLLVWGVTYEQYF
TRBV28	TRBJ1-1	CASSLITGGTEAFF
TRBV7-9	TRBJ2-3	CASSLVPRDTQYF
TRBV7-2	TRBJ2-1	CASSIFRGSRSHNEQFF
TRBV5-6	TRBJ2-2	CASSSGEGDELFF
TRBV10-1	TRBJ2-1	CASSQGRGEGGQFF
TRBV6-2/TRBV6-3	TRBJ2-7	CASSYLAGNYEQYF
TRBV29-1	TRBJ1-1	CSVVWGNTEAFF
TRBV5-8	TRBJ1-2	CASTYDRDYGYTF
TRBV9	TRBJ2-7	CASSVGQTYEQYF
TRBV29-1	TRBJ2-1	CSVEGGGNNEQFF
TRBV28	TRBJ2-1	CASSLVGQGTNEQFF
TRBV7-3	TRBJ2-3	CASSFLEGASTDTQYF
TRBV28	TRBJ1-6	CASSFDSRSSYNSPLHF
TRBV20-1	TRBJ1-4	CSARDLGILAEKLFF
TRBV11-2	TRBJ2-7	CASTIPWGLAGGQPYEQYF
TRBV7-9	TRBJ2-7	CASSPMEGPSDPYEQYF
TRBV11-1	TRBJ1-1	CASSPGGPAFF
TRBV5-5	TRBJ2-7	CASSLGHEQYF
TRBV29-1	TRBJ2-3	CSVPLGQGPDTQYF
TRBV7-9	TRBJ2-7	CASSPSVRGHRRTYEQYF
TRBV7-2	TRBJ2-5	CASPDGRGYQETQYF
TRBV7-9	TRBJ2-6	CASSPRDRAGANVLTF
TRBV2	TRBJ2-1	CASSKAGRLMDEQFF
TRBV27	TRBJ2-5	CASSLGQKETQYF